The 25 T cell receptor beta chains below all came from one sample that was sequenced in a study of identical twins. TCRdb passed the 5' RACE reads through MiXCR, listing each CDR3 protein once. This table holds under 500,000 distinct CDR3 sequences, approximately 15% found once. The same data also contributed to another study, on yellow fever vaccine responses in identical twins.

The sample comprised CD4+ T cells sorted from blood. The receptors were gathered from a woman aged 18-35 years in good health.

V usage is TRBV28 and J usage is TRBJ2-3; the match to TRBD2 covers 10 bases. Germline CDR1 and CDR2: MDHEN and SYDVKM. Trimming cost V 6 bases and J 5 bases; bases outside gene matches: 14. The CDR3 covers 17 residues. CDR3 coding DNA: TGTGCCAGCAGAAGACTGTCCCCTAGCGGGAGTGGAGATACGCAGTATTTT. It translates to CASRRLSPSGSGDTQYF.

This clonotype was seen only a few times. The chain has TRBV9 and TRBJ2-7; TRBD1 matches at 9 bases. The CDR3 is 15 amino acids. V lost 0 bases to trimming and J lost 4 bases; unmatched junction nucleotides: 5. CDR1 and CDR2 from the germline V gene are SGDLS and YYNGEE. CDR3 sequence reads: CASSVGGTGWYEQYF. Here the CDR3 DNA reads TGTGCCAGCAGCGTAGGAGGGACAGGGTGGTACGAGCAGTACTTC.

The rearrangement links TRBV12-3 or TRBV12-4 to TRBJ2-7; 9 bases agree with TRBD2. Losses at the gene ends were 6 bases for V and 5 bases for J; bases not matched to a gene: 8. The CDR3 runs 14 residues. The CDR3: CASRRGGGLDEQYF. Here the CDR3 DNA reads TGTGCCAGCAGGCGGGGGGGGGGCTTGGACGAGCAGTACTTC.

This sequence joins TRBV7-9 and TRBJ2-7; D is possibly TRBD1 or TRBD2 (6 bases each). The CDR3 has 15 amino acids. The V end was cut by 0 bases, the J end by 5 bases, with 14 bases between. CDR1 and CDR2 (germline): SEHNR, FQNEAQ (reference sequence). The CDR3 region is CASSLAGLGADEQYF. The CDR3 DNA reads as TGTGCCAGCAGCTTAGCGGGACTGGGGGCCGACGAGCAGTACTTC.

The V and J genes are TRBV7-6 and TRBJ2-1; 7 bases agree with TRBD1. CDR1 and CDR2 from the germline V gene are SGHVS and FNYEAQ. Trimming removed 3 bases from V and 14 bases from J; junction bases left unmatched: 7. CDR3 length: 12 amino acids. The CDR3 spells CASSFRGTEKFF. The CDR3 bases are TGTGCCAGCAGCTTCCGAGGGACAGAGAAGTTCTTC.

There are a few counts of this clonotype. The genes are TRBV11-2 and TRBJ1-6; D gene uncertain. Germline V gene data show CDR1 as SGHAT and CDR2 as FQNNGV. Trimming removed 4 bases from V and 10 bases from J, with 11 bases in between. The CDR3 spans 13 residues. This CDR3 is CASSSLLGSPLHF. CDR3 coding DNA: TGTGCCAGCAGCTCCCTCTTGGGCTCACCCCTCCACTTT.

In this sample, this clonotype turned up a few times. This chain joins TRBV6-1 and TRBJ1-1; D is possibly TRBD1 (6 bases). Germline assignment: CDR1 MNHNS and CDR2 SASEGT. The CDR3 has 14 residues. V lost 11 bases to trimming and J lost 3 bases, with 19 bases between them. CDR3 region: CAGYRDVSDTEAFF. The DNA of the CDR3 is TGTGCCGGATACAGGGATGTGAGTGACACTGAAGCTTTCTTT.

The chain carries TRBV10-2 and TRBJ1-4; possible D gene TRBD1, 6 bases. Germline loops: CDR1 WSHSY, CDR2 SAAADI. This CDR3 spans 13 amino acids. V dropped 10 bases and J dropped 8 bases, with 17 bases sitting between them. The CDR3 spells CATLIQGGEKLFF. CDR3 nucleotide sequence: TGCGCCACCCTAATACAGGGAGGCGAAAAACTGTTTTTT.

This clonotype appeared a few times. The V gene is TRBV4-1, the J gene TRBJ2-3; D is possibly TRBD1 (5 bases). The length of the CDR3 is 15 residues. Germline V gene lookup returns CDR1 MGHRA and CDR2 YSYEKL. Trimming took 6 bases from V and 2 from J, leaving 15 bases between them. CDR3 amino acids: CASSRDRPYTDTQYF. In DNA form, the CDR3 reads TGCGCCAGCAGTCGCGACAGACCATACACAGATACGCAGTATTTT.

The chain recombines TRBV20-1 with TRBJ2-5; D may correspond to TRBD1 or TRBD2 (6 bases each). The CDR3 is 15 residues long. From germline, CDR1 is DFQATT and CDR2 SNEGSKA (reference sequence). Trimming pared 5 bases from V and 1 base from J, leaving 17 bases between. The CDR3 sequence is CSALGGSGVQETQYF. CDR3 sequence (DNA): TGCAGTGCTCTAGGGGGGTCAGGGGTCCAAGAGACCCAGTACTTC.

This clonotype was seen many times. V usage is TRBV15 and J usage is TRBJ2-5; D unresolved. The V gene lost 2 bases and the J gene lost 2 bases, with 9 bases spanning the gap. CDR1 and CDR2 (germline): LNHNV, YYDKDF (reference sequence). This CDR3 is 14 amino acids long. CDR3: CATSRSNGQETQYF. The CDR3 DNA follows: TGTGCCACCAGCAGATCAAACGGTCAAGAGACCCAGTACTTC.

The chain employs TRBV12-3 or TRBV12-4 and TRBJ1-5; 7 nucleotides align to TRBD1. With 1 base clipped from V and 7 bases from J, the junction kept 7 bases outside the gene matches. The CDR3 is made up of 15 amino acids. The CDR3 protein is CASSLEGGAGQPQHF. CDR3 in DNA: TGTGCCAGCAGTTTAGAAGGGGGCGCAGGGCAGCCCCAGCATTTT.

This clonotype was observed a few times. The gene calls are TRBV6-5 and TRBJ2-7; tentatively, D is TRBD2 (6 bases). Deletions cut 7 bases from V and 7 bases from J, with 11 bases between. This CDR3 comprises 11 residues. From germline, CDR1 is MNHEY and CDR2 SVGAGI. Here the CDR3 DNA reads TGTGCCAGCAAGGACGGGGGAGAGCAGTACTTC. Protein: CASKDGGEQYF.

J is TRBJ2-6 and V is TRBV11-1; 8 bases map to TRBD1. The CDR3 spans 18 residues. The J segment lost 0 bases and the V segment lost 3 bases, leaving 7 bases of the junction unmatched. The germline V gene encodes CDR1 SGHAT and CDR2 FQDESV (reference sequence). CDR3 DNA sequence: TGTGCCAGCAGCTTTGGGACAGGTCATTACTCTGGGGCCAACGTCCTGACTTTC. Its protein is CASSFGTGHYSGANVLTF.

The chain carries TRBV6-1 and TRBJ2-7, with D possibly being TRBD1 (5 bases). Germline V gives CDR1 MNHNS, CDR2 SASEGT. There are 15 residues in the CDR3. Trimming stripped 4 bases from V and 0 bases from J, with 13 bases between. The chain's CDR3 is CASSGNWGGSYEQYF. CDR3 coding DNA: TGTGCCAGCAGTGGCAATTGGGGCGGCTCCTACGAGCAGTACTTC.

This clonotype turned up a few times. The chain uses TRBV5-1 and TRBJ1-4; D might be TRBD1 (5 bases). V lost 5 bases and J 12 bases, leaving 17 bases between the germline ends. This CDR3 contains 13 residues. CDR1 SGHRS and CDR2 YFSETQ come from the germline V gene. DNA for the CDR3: TGCGCCAGCAGGGGGGACGGGCCCGGGGAACTGTTTTTT. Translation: CASRGDGPGELFF.

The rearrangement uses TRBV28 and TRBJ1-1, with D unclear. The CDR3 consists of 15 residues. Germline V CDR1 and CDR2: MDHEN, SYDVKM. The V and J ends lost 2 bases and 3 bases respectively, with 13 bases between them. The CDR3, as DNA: TGTGCCAGCAGTTTAAGTACACGTGGCTACACTGAAGCTTTCTTT. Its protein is CASSLSTRGYTEAFF.

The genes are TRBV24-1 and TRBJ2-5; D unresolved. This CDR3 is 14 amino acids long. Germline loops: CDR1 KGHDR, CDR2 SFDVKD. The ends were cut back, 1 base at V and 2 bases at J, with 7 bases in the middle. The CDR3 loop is CATSDFGPQETQYF. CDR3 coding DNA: TGTGCCACCAGTGATTTTGGGCCTCAAGAGACCCAGTACTTC.

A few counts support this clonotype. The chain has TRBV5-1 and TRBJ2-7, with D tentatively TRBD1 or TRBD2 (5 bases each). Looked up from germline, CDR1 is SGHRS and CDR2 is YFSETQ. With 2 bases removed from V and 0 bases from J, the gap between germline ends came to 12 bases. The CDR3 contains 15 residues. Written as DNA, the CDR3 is TGCGCCAGCAGCTTAGGGACGGCGAACTCCTACGAGCAGTACTTC. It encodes CASSLGTANSYEQYF.

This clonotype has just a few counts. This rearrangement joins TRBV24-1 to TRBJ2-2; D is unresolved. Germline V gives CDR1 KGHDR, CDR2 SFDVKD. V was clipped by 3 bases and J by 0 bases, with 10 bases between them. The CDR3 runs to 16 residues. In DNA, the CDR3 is TGTGCCACCAGTGATATGACCGCCCCGAACACCGGGGAGCTGTTTTTT. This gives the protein CATSDMTAPNTGELFF.

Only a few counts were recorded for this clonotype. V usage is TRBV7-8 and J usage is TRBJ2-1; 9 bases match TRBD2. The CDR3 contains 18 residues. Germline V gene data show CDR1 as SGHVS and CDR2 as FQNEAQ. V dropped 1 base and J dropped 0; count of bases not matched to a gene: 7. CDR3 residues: CASSLEGGGASSYNEQFF. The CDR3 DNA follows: TGTGCCAGCAGCTTAGAGGGCGGGGGGGCTAGCTCCTACAATGAGCAGTTCTTC.

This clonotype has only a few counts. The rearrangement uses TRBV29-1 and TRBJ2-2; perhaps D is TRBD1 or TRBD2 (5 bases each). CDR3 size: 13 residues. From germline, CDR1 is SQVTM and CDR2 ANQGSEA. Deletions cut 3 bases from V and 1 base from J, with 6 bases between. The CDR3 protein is CSVDGGNTGELFF. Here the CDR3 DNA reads TGCAGCGTTGATGGGGGGAACACCGGGGAGCTGTTTTTT.

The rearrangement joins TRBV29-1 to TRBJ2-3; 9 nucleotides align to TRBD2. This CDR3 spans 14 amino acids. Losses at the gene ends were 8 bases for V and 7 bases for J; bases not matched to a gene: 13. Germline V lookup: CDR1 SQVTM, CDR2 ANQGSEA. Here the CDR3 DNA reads TGCAGCTCAAGTGCTAGCGGGAACACGAATACGCAGTATTTT. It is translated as CSSSASGNTNTQYF.

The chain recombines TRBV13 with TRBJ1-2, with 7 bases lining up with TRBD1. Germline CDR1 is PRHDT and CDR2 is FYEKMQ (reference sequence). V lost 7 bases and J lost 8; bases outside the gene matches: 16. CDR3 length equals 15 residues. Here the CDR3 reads CASKDWTGALLGYTF. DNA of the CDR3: TGTGCCAGCAAAGATTGGACAGGTGCACTTCTCGGCTACACCTTC.

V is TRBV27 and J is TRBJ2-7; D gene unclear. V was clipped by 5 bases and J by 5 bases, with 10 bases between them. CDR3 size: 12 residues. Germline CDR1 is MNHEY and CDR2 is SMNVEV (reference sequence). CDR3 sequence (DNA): TGTGCCAGCAGTAGGATTGGGAACGAGCAGTACTTC. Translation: CASSRIGNEQYF.